The entry below gives a single T cell receptor beta chain sequence along with its context. What antigen it recognizes has not been identified. Qualities for individual bases were not recorded, and no much larger clone is one base off. This entry is derived from a study of control samples from healthy donors and cancer patients (TCRdb year 2020). Library prep was done by the immunoSEQ multiplex PCR assay. TCRdb took over this immuneACCESS table, retaining in-frame rearrangements with V and J assigned. Such tables are incomplete; in checked studies, under half of the missing clones stem from an unresolved V gene, and the remainder is unexplained. Within this sample are approximately 120,000 clones, with roughly 91% of them counted one time only. Under 20% of the sample comes from the top ten. The CDR3, cysteine through phenylalanine, is 13 amino acids long. Only the CDR3 DNA is retained, 39 bases long and in frame from the first base. The germline V gene specifies WSHSY as CDR1 and SAAADI as CDR2. V is cut by 2 bases and J by 8 bases, and the space between the germline ends is 12 bases.

Sample: blood. The receptor was derived from a woman aged 45-60 years in good health. The rearranged segments are TRBV10-2 and TRBJ1-2; the D gene cannot be resolved reliably. The CDR3 sequence is CASSEGSRRGYTF. The sequence in DNA is TGCGCCAGCAGTGAGGGCAGCCGAAGAGGCTACACCTTC.